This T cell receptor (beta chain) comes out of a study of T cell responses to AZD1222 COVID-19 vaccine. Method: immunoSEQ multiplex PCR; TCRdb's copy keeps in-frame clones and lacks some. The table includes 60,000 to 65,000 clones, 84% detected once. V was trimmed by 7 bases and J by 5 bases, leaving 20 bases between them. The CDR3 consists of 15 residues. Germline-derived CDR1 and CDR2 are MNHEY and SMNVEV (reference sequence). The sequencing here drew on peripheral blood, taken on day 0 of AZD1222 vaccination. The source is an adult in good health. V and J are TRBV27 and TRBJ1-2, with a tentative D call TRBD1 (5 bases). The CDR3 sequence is CASTPLGAGEYGYTF. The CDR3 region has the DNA TGTGCCAGCACCCCCTTAGGTGCGGGGGAGTATGGCTACACCTTC.